These 18 T cell receptor beta chains share one sample of origin, sequenced in a study of identical twins. TCRdb re-called the 5' RACE reads with MiXCR, one entry per CDR3 protein. The data contain about 530,000 distinct CDR3 sequences, around 22% of them seen just once; the ten biggest clones take up roughly 0.5%. These data are also associated with another study on yellow fever vaccine responses in identical twins.

The specimen was CD4+ T cells sorted from blood. The receptor source for this set is a woman aged 18-29 years in good health.

The chain employs TRBV6-1 and TRBJ2-7; D is tentatively TRBD1 or TRBD2 (5 bases each). The germline V gene has CDR1 MNHNS and CDR2 SASEGT. Trimming pared 0 bases from V and 2 bases from J, leaving 17 bases between. The CDR3 is 17 amino acids. The CDR3 reads CASSEAGRPGNPYEQYV. Here the CDR3 DNA reads TGTGCCAGCAGTGAAGCGGGGCGTCCCGGGAACCCCTACGAGCAGTACGTC.

This clonotype was observed a few times. The rearrangement links TRBV10-3 to TRBJ1-2; possible D gene TRBD1, 6 bases. The CDR3 is 15 residues long. V was shortened by 2 bases and J by 4 bases, with 14 bases between the two germline ends. The germline gives CDR1 ENHRY, CDR2 SYGVKD. The CDR3 loop reads CAISEPGGTTYGYTF. CDR3 nucleotides: TGTGCCATCAGTGAGCCCGGGGGGACAACCTATGGCTACACCTTC.

This clonotype was picked up a small number of times. V is TRBV6-1 and J is TRBJ2-1; 10 bases are a match to TRBD2. Per the germline V gene, CDR1 is MNHNS and CDR2 is SASEGT. CDR3 length: 16 residues. Germline trimming cut 7 bases from V and 10 bases from J; bases unmatched to any gene: 16. CDR3 bases: TGTGCCAGCATACAAGGGGGACTAGCGCCATTTGGGGAGCAGTTCTTC. Encoded protein: CASIQGGLAPFGEQFF.

This chain connects TRBV12-3 or TRBV12-4 to TRBJ2-7; 8 bases fit TRBD2. V trimming: 1 base; J trimming: 7 bases; junction bases outside the gene matches: 12. The CDR3 sequence is 16 residues long. The CDR3 sequence: CASSLVLADADGEQYV. For the CDR3, the DNA is TGTGCCAGCAGTTTAGTACTAGCGGACGCCGACGGTGAGCAGTACGTC.

This clonotype was counted a few times. The chain carries TRBV10-3 and TRBJ2-1; D tentatively reads TRBD1 or TRBD2 (5 bases each). V dropped 11 bases and J dropped 6 bases, with 11 bases sitting between them. Germline V gene sequence: CDR1 ENHRY, CDR2 SYGVKD. The CDR3 length is 11 residues. This CDR3 is CALGAGNEQFF. In nucleotides, the CDR3 is TGTGCCTTAGGGGCGGGCAATGAGCAGTTCTTC.

Note on this clonotype: A read error may produce the germline difference seen at one junction end. V usage is TRBV6-1 and J usage is TRBJ2-1, with 10 bases fitting TRBD2. This CDR3 is 15 amino acids long. Germline CDR1 is MNHNS and CDR2 is SASEGT. CDR3 in amino acids: CASTEAGGPNNEQFF. The CDR3 nucleotides read TGTGCCAGCACTGAAGCGGGAGGGCCAAACAATGAGCAGTTCTTC.

V usage is TRBV4-2 and J usage is TRBJ2-2, with 8 positions matching TRBD2. V lost 3 bases to trimming and J lost 7 bases; unmatched junction nucleotides: 10. CDR1 and CDR2 from the germline V gene are LGHNA and YNFKEQ. CDR3 length: 16 amino acids. CDR3 nucleotides: TGTGCCAGCAGCCAGGAAAGGACTAGCTACGGCGGGGAGCTGTTTTTT. Its translation is CASSQERTSYGGELFF.

DNA of the CDR3: TGTGCCAGCAGTGACACCGGGACAGGGACAGATACGCAGTATTTT. Amino acid sequence: CASSDTGTGTDTQYF. The V and J genes are TRBV6-1 and TRBJ2-3, with 9 positions matching TRBD1. J was trimmed by 3 bases and V by 3 bases; bases with no gene match: 4. The CDR3 runs 15 residues. Germline loops: CDR1 MNHNS, CDR2 SASEGT.

This clonotype was observed a handful of times. The J gene is TRBJ1-3, the V gene TRBV10-3; unclear D gene. The V end lost 2 bases, the J end lost 0 bases, and 11 bases lay between the germline ends. The CDR3 has 16 residues. From germline, CDR1 is ENHRY and CDR2 SYGVKD. The CDR3 region is CAISEVSVPSGNTIYF. The CDR3 DNA follows: TGTGCCATCAGTGAGGTGTCGGTTCCCTCTGGAAACACCATATATTTT.

This clonotype was observed a handful of times. For the CDR3, the DNA is TGTGCCAGCAGCTTGTTTAACGAGCAGTACTTC. It translates to CASSLFNEQYF. The chain is built from TRBV5-5 and TRBJ2-7; D gene uncertain. The CDR3 is 11 amino acids. The V and J ends lost 1 base and 5 bases respectively, with 4 bases between them. CDR1 is SGHKS and CDR2 is YYEKEE in the germline V gene (reference sequence).

The genes are TRBV7-9 and TRBJ2-7; D remains unclear. The ends were cut back, 1 base at V and 0 bases at J, with 10 bases in the middle. CDR1 and CDR2 from the germline V gene are SEHNR and FQNEAQ (reference sequence). This CDR3 has 15 residues. The CDR3 bases are TGTGCCAGCAGCTTAGGTCGGGTTACCTCCTACGAGCAGTACTTC. Its translation: CASSLGRVTSYEQYF. Using reference TRBV7-9 and TRBJ2-7 for the parts outside the CDR3, the full variable domain is DTGVSQNPRHKITKRGQNVTFRCDPISEHNRLYWYRQTLGQGPEFLTYFQNEAQLEKSRLLSDRFSAERPKGSFSTLEIQRTEQGDSAMYLCASSLGRVTSYEQYFGPGTRLTVT.

This clonotype was seen more than once but under ten times. This chain connects TRBV28 to TRBJ2-7; D possibly corresponds to TRBD2 (6 bases). The germline V gene encodes CDR1 MDHEN and CDR2 SYDVKM. Trimming stripped 8 bases from V and 4 bases from J, with 21 bases between. The CDR3 has 15 amino acids. CDR3 coding DNA: TGTGCCAGCCTTCCCGGGGCGGGGACTGTATACGAGCAGTACGTC. It is translated as CASLPGAGTVYEQYV.

The V and J genes are TRBV15 and TRBJ2-3; D ambiguous. This CDR3 is built from 15 residues. Trimming took off 1 base at V and 2 bases at J, with 10 bases between the two ends. Germline-derived CDR1 and CDR2 are LNHNV and YYDKDF (reference sequence). In nucleotides, the CDR3 is TGTGCCACCAGCAGAGTGGAGTCCCCCACAGATACGCAGTATTTT. It is translated as CATSRVESPTDTQYF.

CDR3 amino acids: CSARRQAQETQYF. The CDR3 region has the DNA TGCAGTGCTAGACGGCAGGCCCAAGAGACCCAGTACTTC. V gene TRBV20-1 combines with J gene TRBJ2-5; D unclear. The germline CDR1 and CDR2 sequences are DFQATT and SNEGSKA (reference sequence). The CDR3 extends over 13 amino acids. Between the trimmed V and J ends, which lost 2 bases and 1 base, there was a span of 8 bases.

This clonotype appeared a few times. The chain joins TRBV9 to TRBJ1-4; 9 nucleotides line up with TRBD1. V gave up 4 bases and J gave up 8 bases; unmatched junction bases: 9. Germline CDR1 reads SGDLS; CDR2 reads YYNGEE. There are 15 residues in the CDR3. The CDR3 DNA sequence: TGTGCCAGCAGCAACCGGGACAGGGTCGGAGAAAAACTGTTTTTT. Amino acid sequence: CASSNRDRVGEKLFF.

The sample holds many counts of this clonotype. The V and J genes are TRBV24-1 and TRBJ2-7, with 10 nucleotides matching TRBD1. J was trimmed by 4 bases and V by 4 bases; bases with no gene match: 6. From germline, CDR1 is KGHDR and CDR2 SFDVKD. There are 15 residues in the CDR3. The CDR3 DNA reads as TGTGCCACCAGTGACCCGACAGGGGGCCGGTACGAGCAGTACTTC. Translating gives CATSDPTGGRYEQYF.

This clonotype turned up a few times. The rearrangement links TRBV20-1 to TRBJ2-7, with D unresolved. Germline CDR1 and CDR2: DFQATT and SNEGSKA (reference sequence). The CDR3 is made up of 12 amino acids. The germline V and J ends were trimmed by 6 bases and 10 bases, with 19 bases remaining between them. CDR3 sequence (DNA): TGCAGTGCCAGCCCACCAATACAGAAACAGTACTTC. Protein: CSASPPIQKQYF.

This clonotype was recorded a few times. The chain combines TRBV4-1 with TRBJ2-1; 14 nucleotides match TRBD2. CDR1 and CDR2 from the germline V gene are MGHRA and YSYEKL. The CDR3 is made up of 17 amino acids. The ends lost 0 bases at V and 12 bases at J; junction bases unmatched: 10. The CDR3 protein is CASSQDLSGTSGRGQFF. The CDR3 DNA reads as TGCGCCAGCAGCCAAGACCTGTCCGGGACTAGCGGGAGAGGGCAGTTCTTC.